The 29 T cell receptor beta chains presented below share a single source sample, sequenced in a study of shared clonotypes between healthy human individuals. Sequencing used immunoSEQ multiplex PCR; TCRdb keeps in-frame clones, though not all of them. This sample has approximately 120,000 clones, with 68% found just once. Material for sequencing was memory CD8+ T cells sorted from blood. The subset is: CD45RO+ cells pooled with CCR7-negative TemRA cells. Every receptor here comes from a woman in her twenties or thirties in good health.

This clone is a singleton in its sample. The V gene is TRBV5-1, the J gene TRBJ2-7; D is possibly TRBD1 (6 bases). The V end lost 4 bases, the J end lost 1 base, and 15 bases lay between the germline ends. Per the germline V gene, CDR1 is SGHRS and CDR2 is YFSETQ. This CDR3 spans 15 amino acids. DNA of the CDR3: TGCGCCAGCAGCCGACATAACCAGGGGTCCTACGAGCAGTACTTC. Amino acid sequence: CASSRHNQGSYEQYF.

Only one count was recorded for this clone. The chain links TRBV5-1 to TRBJ1-1; 9 nucleotides match TRBD1. The CDR3 extends over 16 amino acids. The J segment lost 0 bases and the V segment lost 3 bases, leaving 6 bases of the junction unmatched. Germline assignment: CDR1 SGHRS and CDR2 YFSETQ. Written as DNA, the CDR3 is TGCGCCAGCAGCTCCGGGACAGGGCGTTTGAACACTGAAGCTTTCTTT. The encoded protein is CASSSGTGRLNTEAFF.

The sample holds a few counts of this clone. The gene calls are TRBV25-1 and TRBJ2-1, with D possibly being TRBD2 (7 bases). This CDR3 is 18 amino acids long. Germline CDR1 MGHDK, CDR2 SYGVNS. Trimming cost V 2 bases and J 0 bases, with 17 bases left between them. CDR3 region: CASSERGGAGSSYNEQFF. The CDR3 coding sequence is TGTGCCAGCAGTGAAAGAGGGGGAGCGGGAAGCTCCTACAATGAGCAGTTCTTC. The full variable domain, in which reference TRBV25-1 and TRBJ2-1 provide the parts outside the CDR3, is EADIYQTPRYLVIGTGKKITLECSQTMGHDKMYWYQQDPGMELHLIHYSYGVNSTEKGDLSSESTVSRIRTEHFPLTLESARPSHTSQYLCASSERGGAGSSYNEQFFGPGTRLTVL.

The V and J genes are TRBV19 and TRBJ1-5; D is uncertain. Germline assignment: CDR1 LNHDA and CDR2 SQIVND (reference sequence). The CDR3 length is 16 residues. V was cut by 4 bases and J by 0 bases, with 13 bases left in between. For the CDR3, the DNA is TGTGCCAGTAGTACCGACACCCGATATAGCAATCAGCCCCAGCATTTT. Encoded protein: CASSTDTRYSNQPQHF.

The chain joins TRBV27 to TRBJ2-3; the D gene is possibly TRBD2 (6 bases). In germline, CDR1 is MNHEY, CDR2 SMNVEV (reference sequence). This CDR3 has 14 residues. V dropped 8 bases and J dropped 4 bases, with 16 bases sitting between them. The CDR3 region is CASQHKRASDTQYF. In DNA form, the CDR3 reads TGTGCCAGCCAACACAAGCGGGCGTCAGATACGCAGTATTTT.

The chain is built from TRBV5-4 and TRBJ1-1; TRBD1 is a possible D gene (5 bases). With 5 bases removed from V and 1 base from J, the gap between germline ends came to 12 bases. Germline CDR1 SGHNT, CDR2 YYREEE (reference sequence). This CDR3 contains 14 residues. DNA of the CDR3: TGTGCCAGCAGGTGGGACCGTGGGAACACTGAAGCTTTCTTT. Amino acid sequence: CASRWDRGNTEAFF.

This chain joins TRBV25-1 and TRBJ2-1; 9 bases agree with TRBD2. The CDR3 sequence is 18 residues long. Unmatched junction bases numbered 17, after V lost 5 bases and J lost 6 bases. CDR1 and CDR2 (germline): MGHDK, SYGVNS. In nucleotides, the CDR3 is TGTGCCAGCAGTCCTAGGGGGACCGTCCCGCGGGAGGGCAATGAGCAGTTCTTC. Translating gives CASSPRGTVPREGNEQFF.

The chain carries TRBV7-9 and TRBJ2-1; D gene uncertain. Germline assignment: CDR1 SEHNR and CDR2 FQNEAQ (reference sequence). The CDR3 has 12 residues. The V end was cut by 10 bases, the J end by 7 bases, with 14 bases between. CDR3 sequence (DNA): TGTGCCACCGATTGGTATTTAAATGAGCAGTTCTTC. Translated: CATDWYLNEQFF.

The gene calls are TRBV28 and TRBJ2-1, with TRBD2 identical over 10 bases. CDR1 is MDHEN, CDR2 SYDVKM, per germline. J lost 0 bases, V lost 6 bases, and 2 bases had no gene match. The CDR3 sequence is 15 residues long. CDR3 DNA: TGTGCCAGCAGGGCTAGCGGGAGCTCCTACAATGAGCAGTTCTTC. Translation gives CASRASGSSYNEQFF. The full variable domain, its missing parts supplied by reference TRBV28 and TRBJ2-1, is DVKVTQSSRYLVKRTGEKVFLECVQDMDHENMFWYRQDPGLGLRLIYFSYDVKMKEKGDIPEGYSVSREKKERFSLILESASTNQTSMYLCASRASGSSYNEQFFGPGTRLTVL.

Worth noting for this clone: A far more abundant clone sits one base away, making this likely a read error. Other DNA sequences within the sample encode an identical CDR3. Here the CDR3 reads CASSDEARGGANVLTF. The CDR3 nucleotides read TGTGCCAGCAGTGACGAGGCCAGGGGTGGAGCCAACGTCCTGACTTTC. V gene TRBV6-4 combines with J gene TRBJ2-6; possible D gene TRBD1, 6 bases. Germline CDR1 MRHNA, CDR2 SNTAGT. The CDR3 has 16 amino acids. V lost 2 bases and J 7 bases, leaving 15 bases between the germline ends.

The chain employs TRBV4-1 and TRBJ2-5; the D call may be TRBD1 or TRBD2 (5 bases each). Germline lookup yields CDR1 MGHRA and CDR2 YSYEKL. Trimming took off 2 bases at V and 5 bases at J, with 12 bases between the two ends. CDR3 length equals 14 residues. CDR3 sequence: CASSQLVEGETQYF. CDR3 nucleotide sequence: TGCGCCAGCAGCCAACTAGTCGAGGGGGAGACCCAGTACTTC.

This chain uses TRBV2 with TRBJ2-2, with D uncertain. CDR3 length equals 12 residues. The germline V and J ends were trimmed by 6 bases and 2 bases, with 4 bases remaining between them. The germline V gene has CDR1 SNHLY and CDR2 FYNNEI. The CDR3 reads CASSPNTGELFF. The CDR3 region has the DNA TGTGCCAGCAGCCCAAACACCGGGGAGCTGTTTTTT. The full variable domain, in which reference TRBV2 and TRBJ2-2 provide the parts outside the CDR3, is EPEVTQTPSHQVTQMGQEVILRCVPISNHLYFYWYRQILGQKVEFLVSFYNNEISEKSEIFDDQFSVERPDGSNFTLKIRSTKLEDSAMYFCASSPNTGELFFGEGSRLTVL.

The chain carries TRBV7-8 and TRBJ2-5; TRBD2 matches at 12 bases. Germline trimming cut 2 bases from V and 2 bases from J; bases unmatched to any gene: 6. This CDR3 comprises 17 residues. Germline V gene sequence: CDR1 SGHVS, CDR2 FQNEAQ. CDR3 in amino acids: CASSLSRLAGAQETQYF. CDR3 nucleotides: TGTGCCAGCAGCTTATCTAGACTAGCGGGGGCTCAAGAGACCCAGTACTTC.

This clone was detected ten times or more. Other nucleotide sequences from this sample produce the same CDR3. The V gene is TRBV9, the J gene TRBJ2-7, with D possibly called TRBD1 or TRBD2 (5 bases each). CDR1 and CDR2 from the germline V gene are SGDLS and YYNGEE. This CDR3 has 12 residues. V was trimmed by 5 bases and J by 3 bases, leaving 9 bases between them. The CDR3 protein is CASSGDGYEQYF. As DNA, the CDR3 is TGTGCCAGCAGTGGGGACGGCTACGAGCAGTACTTC.

The chain combines TRBV6-5 with TRBJ2-5, with 10 bases that match TRBD2. The CDR3 has 16 amino acids. Germline V lookup: CDR1 MNHEY, CDR2 SVGAGI. Trimming at V came to 0 bases and at J to 5 bases, leaving 6 bases not matched to a gene. CDR3 region: CASSYSPAGGEETQYF. The DNA for the CDR3 is TGTGCCAGCAGTTACTCGCCAGCGGGAGGGGAGGAGACCCAGTACTTC.

The chain carries TRBV18 and TRBJ2-2; D is uncertain. V lost 5 bases and J 6 bases, leaving 16 bases between the germline ends. Germline V CDR1 and CDR2: KGHSH, LQKENI. This CDR3 spans 15 amino acids. CDR3 in amino acids: CASSLDLTHSGELFF. The CDR3 bases are TGTGCCAGCTCATTAGACTTGACCCACTCCGGGGAGCTGTTTTTT.

The gene calls are TRBV9 and TRBJ2-1; D not certain. The CDR3 sequence is 13 residues long. Trimming removed 0 bases from V and 4 bases from J, with 5 bases in between. Germline values: CDR1 SGDLS, CDR2 YYNGEE. CDR3 protein: CASSVEDYNEQFF. The CDR3, as DNA: TGTGCCAGCAGCGTAGAGGATTACAATGAGCAGTTCTTC.

V and J are TRBV7-8 and TRBJ2-2; 10 bases agree with TRBD1. The CDR3 consists of 17 residues. The trim removed 9 bases at V and 1 base at J, leaving 11 bases unmatched. Germline lookup yields CDR1 SGHVS and CDR2 FQNEAQ. The CDR3 protein is CASRPGQGVMNTGELFF. As DNA, the CDR3 is TGTGCCAGTAGACCAGGACAGGGGGTTATGAACACCGGGGAGCTGTTTTTT.

The chain couples TRBV6-1 to TRBJ1-6; 10 bases line up with TRBD1. The CDR3 covers 15 residues. From germline, CDR1 is MNHNS and CDR2 SASEGT. The V segment lost 8 bases and the J segment 5 bases; nucleotides outside the gene matches: 6. The CDR3 bases are TGTGCCAGCCCCGGGGGGACAGGGGATAATTCACCCCTCCACTTT. Translating it yields CASPGGTGDNSPLHF.

This clone was recorded a few times. The chain couples TRBV2 to TRBJ1-6; D may be TRBD1 (5 bases). Trimming removed 8 bases at V and 6 bases at J, with 11 bases between. The CDR3 sequence is 13 residues long. Germline CDR1 SNHLY, CDR2 FYNNEI. CDR3 loop: CASWDRTNSPLHF. The DNA of the CDR3 is TGTGCCAGCTGGGACCGGACTAATTCACCCCTCCACTTT.

The J gene is TRBJ2-7, the V gene TRBV7-9; 8 nucleotides agree with TRBD2. J gave up 5 bases and V 0 bases, and 3 bases lay outside the gene matches. The CDR3 consists of 14 residues. Germline CDR1 SEHNR, CDR2 FQNEAQ (reference sequence). The DNA for the CDR3 is TGTGCCAGCAGCTTAGCGGCGGGAGGCCACGAGCAGTACTTC. Protein product: CASSLAAGGHEQYF. The full variable domain, its missing parts supplied by reference TRBV7-9 and TRBJ2-7, is DTGVSQNPRHKITKRGQNVTFRCDPISEHNRLYWYRQTLGQGPEFLTYFQNEAQLEKSRLLSDRFSAERPKGSFSTLEIQRTEQGDSAMYLCASSLAAGGHEQYFGPGTRLTVT.

J is TRBJ1-2 and V is TRBV27; D not resolved. V lost 2 bases, J lost 6 bases, and 10 bases lay in between. The germline V gene has CDR1 MNHEY and CDR2 SMNVEV (reference sequence). The CDR3 is 13 amino acids. The CDR3 reads CASSLHREDGYTF. The CDR3 nucleotides are TGTGCCAGCAGTTTACACCGGGAGGATGGCTACACCTTC.

This clone appeared many times. The J gene is TRBJ1-1, the V gene TRBV18; 7 nucleotides align to TRBD1. Looked up from germline, CDR1 is KGHSH and CDR2 is LQKENI. Trimming took 3 bases from V and 3 from J; bases not matched to a gene: 4. CDR3 length equals 14 residues. The CDR3 DNA follows: TGTGCCAGCTCACCGACAGGGACGTACACTGAAGCTTTCTTT. This encodes CASSPTGTYTEAFF. The full variable domain, in which reference TRBV18 and TRBJ1-1 provide the parts outside the CDR3, is NAGVMQNPRHLVRRRGQEARLRCSPMKGHSHVYWYRQLPEEGLKFMVYLQKENIIDESGMPKERFSAEFPKEGPSILRIQQVVRGDSAAYFCASSPTGTYTEAFFGQGTRLTVV.

This chain uses TRBV27 with TRBJ2-7; the D is unclear. V shed 2 bases and J shed 7 bases, with 15 bases lying between them. The CDR3 runs 14 residues. Looked up from germline, CDR1 is MNHEY and CDR2 is SMNVEV (reference sequence). CDR3 loop: CASSLISGMSEQYF. CDR3 in DNA: TGTGCCAGCAGTTTAATCTCAGGAATGAGTGAGCAGTACTTC.

This clone was found a few times. The V and J genes are TRBV9 and TRBJ2-1, with 7 bases aligning to TRBD1. The CDR3 sequence is 12 residues long. Germline-derived CDR1 and CDR2 are SGDLS and YYNGEE. V shed 4 bases and J 7 bases; nucleotides not matched to a gene: 2. The CDR3 coding sequence is TGTGCCAGCAGCCTGACAGGGAATGAGCAGTTCTTC. This codes for CASSLTGNEQFF. The variable domain in full, with the rest retrieved from reference TRBV9 and TRBJ2-1, is DSGVTQTPKHLITATGQRVTLRCSPRSGDLSVYWYQQSLDQGLQFLIQYYNGEERAKGNILERFSAQQFPDLHSELNLSSLELGDSALYFCASSLTGNEQFFGPGTRLTVL.

V gene TRBV15 combines with J gene TRBJ1-4; D is uncertain. CDR1 is LNHNV and CDR2 is YYDKDF in the germline V gene (reference sequence). This CDR3 is 14 amino acids long. The V end was cut by 5 bases, the J end by 11 bases, with 18 bases between. This CDR3 is CATSPESGSGKLFF. The DNA for the CDR3 is TGTGCCACCAGCCCAGAGTCGGGGTCCGGTAAACTGTTTTTT.

The gene calls are TRBV5-1 and TRBJ1-2; the D gene is possibly TRBD1 (5 bases). This CDR3 contains 13 residues. The germline V and J ends were trimmed by 2 bases and 6 bases, with 11 bases remaining between them. Per germline, CDR1 SGHRS and CDR2 YFSETQ. The CDR3 region has the DNA TGCGCCAGCAGCTTACGAGGAGGGGATGGCTACACCTTC. Translation gives CASSLRGGDGYTF.

The table lists this clone with many counts. The rearrangement uses TRBV9 and TRBJ2-7; 10 positions match TRBD2. V lost 1 base to trimming and J lost 5 bases; unmatched junction nucleotides: 6. The length of the CDR3 is 15 residues. Germline assignment: CDR1 SGDLS and CDR2 YYNGEE. CDR3 nucleotide sequence: TGTGCCAGCAGCGTACTAGCGGGAGCTTCCCACGAGCAGTACTTC. Translated: CASSVLAGASHEQYF.

Only a few counts were recorded for this clone. At the DNA level, this CDR3 is encoded by other sequences in the same sample as well. This chain uses TRBV10-1 with TRBJ2-1, with 11 bases identical to TRBD2. This CDR3 is 15 amino acids long. Germline assignment: CDR1 WNHNN and CDR2 SYGVQD (reference sequence). J gave up 7 bases and V 2 bases, and 4 bases lay outside the gene matches. This chain's CDR3 is CASSERTSGLNEQFF. DNA for the CDR3: TGCGCCAGCAGTGAGCGGACTAGCGGGTTAAATGAGCAGTTCTTC.